One sample yielded the 9 T cell receptor beta chains listed below, sequenced in a study of control samples from healthy donors and cancer patients. The method was immunoSEQ multiplex PCR; TCRdb's version includes in-frame clones alone and lacks a portion of them. The repertoire has 130,000 or so clones, about 88% of them found once; the top ten carry about 3.4%. Sequencing input: blood. The receptors come from a man aged 50-60 years in good health.

V usage is TRBV2 and J usage is TRBJ1-5; TRBD1 matches at 8 bases. The J segment lost 4 bases and the V segment lost 11 bases, leaving 13 bases of the junction unmatched. This CDR3 is 15 amino acids long. CDR1 is SNHLY and CDR2 is FYNNEI in the germline V gene. Here the CDR3 DNA reads TGTGCCTCAAACTTCGGAGGGACAGGTAATCAGCCCCAGCATTTT. It is translated as CASNFGGTGNQPQHF.

This clone came up once. The rearrangement joins TRBV3-1 (or the pseudogene TRBV3-2) to TRBJ2-1; 12 bases match TRBD2. V gave up 2 bases and J gave up 0 bases; unmatched junction bases: 2. Germline assignment: CDR1 LGHDT and CDR2 YNNKEL (reference sequence). The CDR3 spans 17 residues. The DNA for the CDR3 is TGTGCCAGCAGCCAAACTAGCGGGGGGTACTCCTACAATGAGCAGTTCTTC. This encodes CASSQTSGGYSYNEQFF.

The rearrangement uses TRBV4-1 and TRBJ1-6; unclear D gene. CDR1 is MGHRA, CDR2 YSYEKL, per germline. Trimming removed 0 bases from V and 8 bases from J, with 11 bases in between. This CDR3 has 15 residues. CDR3: CASSQDSSGDSPLHF. CDR3 bases: TGCGCCAGCAGCCAAGATAGTTCCGGGGATTCACCCCTCCACTTT.

The gene calls are TRBV28 and TRBJ1-6, with a weak D call TRBD1 (5 bases). Germline values: CDR1 MDHEN, CDR2 SYDVKM. Trimming shortened V by 7 bases and J by 6 bases, and 10 bases separated the two germline ends. The CDR3 extends over 13 amino acids. CDR3 amino acids: CASNSGTNSPLHF. As DNA, the CDR3 is TGTGCCAGCAACTCCGGGACTAATTCACCCCTCCACTTT.

This clone came up a few times. The V gene is TRBV7-3, the J gene TRBJ2-3; TRBD2 aligns across 11 bases. This CDR3 region has 15 residues. With 5 bases clipped from V and 6 bases from J, the junction kept 7 bases outside the gene matches. CDR1 is SGHTA and CDR2 is FQGTGA in the germline V gene. The CDR3 nucleotides are TGTGCCAGCAGCCTTAGCGGGGGGGCCTTGGATACGCAGTATTTT. Translating it yields CASSLSGGALDTQYF.

The chain has TRBV9 and TRBJ2-2, with D possibly TRBD2 on 6 matching bases. V dropped 7 bases and J dropped 0 bases, with 16 bases sitting between them. CDR1 is SGDLS, CDR2 YYNGEE, per germline. This CDR3 is 16 amino acids long. The CDR3 DNA follows: TGTGCCAGCGGACCGCTGGCGGGGTCGAACACCGGGGAGCTGTTTTTT. This translates into CASGPLAGSNTGELFF. Together with reference TRBV9 and TRBJ2-2, the CDR3 gives the full variable domain: DSGVTQTPKHLITATGQRVTLRCSPRSGDLSVYWYQQSLDQGLQFLIQYYNGEERAKGNILERFSAQQFPDLHSELNLSSLELGDSALYFCASGPLAGSNTGELFFGEGSRLTVL.

The rearrangement joins TRBV11-3 to TRBJ2-7; D is perhaps TRBD1 (6 bases). The CDR3 totals 13 residues. Trimming took 4 bases from V and 1 from J, leaving 8 bases between them. Looked up from germline, CDR1 is SGHNT and CDR2 is YENEEA. The CDR3 spells CASSWQGSYEQYF. CDR3 sequence (DNA): TGTGCCAGCAGCTGGCAGGGGTCCTACGAGCAGTACTTC.

The V gene is TRBV24-1, the J gene TRBJ2-1, with no clear D. V lost 1 base, J lost 9 bases, and 6 bases lay in between. The length of the CDR3 is 12 residues. Germline V gene sequence: CDR1 KGHDR, CDR2 SFDVKD. This CDR3 is CATSDFEVEQFF. For the CDR3, the DNA is TGTGCCACCAGTGATTTCGAGGTTGAGCAGTTCTTC.

The sample holds one count of this clone. The chain has TRBV2 and TRBJ2-3, with TRBD2 as a possible D gene (7 bases). The CDR3 runs 15 residues. Germline CDR1 SNHLY, CDR2 FYNNEI. V lost 4 bases to trimming and J lost 1 base, with 12 bases between them. The CDR3 protein is CASSVGGARTDTQYF. The CDR3 DNA reads TGTGCCAGCAGTGTTGGGGGGGCTCGCACAGATACGCAGTATTTT.